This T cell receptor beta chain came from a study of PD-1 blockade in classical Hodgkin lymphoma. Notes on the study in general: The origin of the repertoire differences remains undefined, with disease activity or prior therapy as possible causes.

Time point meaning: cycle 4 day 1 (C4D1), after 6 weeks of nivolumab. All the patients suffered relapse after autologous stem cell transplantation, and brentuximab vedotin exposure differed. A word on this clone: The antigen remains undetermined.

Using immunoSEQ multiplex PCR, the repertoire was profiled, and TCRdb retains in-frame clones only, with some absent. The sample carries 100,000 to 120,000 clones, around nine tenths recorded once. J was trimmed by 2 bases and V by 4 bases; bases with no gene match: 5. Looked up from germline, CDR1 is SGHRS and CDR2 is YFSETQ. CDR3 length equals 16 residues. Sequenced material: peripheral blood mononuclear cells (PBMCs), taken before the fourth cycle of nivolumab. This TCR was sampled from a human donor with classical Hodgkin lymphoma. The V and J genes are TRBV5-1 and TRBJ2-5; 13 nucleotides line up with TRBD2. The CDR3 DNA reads TGCGCCAGCAGCGTAGGGACTAGCGGGGCACAAGAGACCCAGTACTTC. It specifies CASSVGTSGAQETQYF.